Following are 26 T cell receptor beta chains from one sample sequenced in a study of human versus mouse CDR3 diversity and MHC coevolution. Measured with immunoSEQ multiplex PCR; TCRdb has only the in-frame clones, and not every one. The table shows around 59,000 clones, with around 94% occurring only once. The source material was naive CD4+ T cells from blood. Subset given: CD45RO-negative CD62L-positive naive CD4 T cells. The origin of the receptors is a person aged 55 to 75 in good health.

The CDR3, as DNA: TGTGCCAGTAGTAAAGGTGGGGCGCTGGGCTATGGCTACACCTTC. Translation gives CASSKGGALGYGYTF. This chain joins TRBV19 and TRBJ1-2; D is perhaps TRBD1 (5 bases). V gave up 4 bases and J gave up 4 bases, with 16 bases separating them. The CDR3 is 15 residues long. Germline V gives CDR1 LNHDA, CDR2 SQIVND (reference sequence).

The chain uses TRBV19 and TRBJ2-1; D is perhaps TRBD2 (6 bases). Germline V gene sequence: CDR1 LNHDA, CDR2 SQIVND (reference sequence). Trimming took off 7 bases at V and 7 bases at J, with 20 bases between the two ends. CDR3 length equals 15 residues. CDR3 sequence: CASTAGGTPDNEQFF. In DNA, the CDR3 is TGTGCCAGTACCGCGGGCGGGACGCCAGATAATGAGCAGTTCTTC.

The genes are TRBV5-1 and TRBJ2-7, with a possible D match to TRBD2 (5 bases). The V and J ends lost 4 bases and 3 bases respectively, with 17 bases between them. Per germline, CDR1 SGHRS and CDR2 YFSETQ. This CDR3 contains 15 residues. CDR3 sequence reads: CASSPPEGSFYEQYF. CDR3 DNA: TGCGCCAGCAGCCCCCCAGAGGGCAGCTTCTACGAGCAGTACTTC.

This rearrangement joins TRBV7-9 to TRBJ2-1; possible D gene TRBD1, 6 bases. CDR3 length equals 16 residues. Deletions cut 1 base from V and 4 bases from J, with 14 bases between. CDR1 is SEHNR and CDR2 is FQNEAQ in the germline V gene (reference sequence). The CDR3 loop reads CASSLGGRADYNEQFF. CDR3 nucleotides: TGTGCCAGCAGCTTAGGGGGGCGGGCCGATTACAATGAGCAGTTCTTC.

CDR3 in amino acids: CASSQDFPGGDREKLFF. The DNA for the CDR3 is TGTGCCAGCAGCCAAGATTTCCCGGGGGGGGATCGGGAAAAACTGTTTTTT. This chain joins TRBV4-2 and TRBJ1-4, with D tentatively TRBD1 (5 bases). The CDR3 totals 17 residues. Trimming removed 0 bases from V and 8 bases from J, with 19 bases in between. Germline lookup yields CDR1 LGHNA and CDR2 YNFKEQ.

CDR3 sequence: CASSSDRGRAVRQYF. The CDR3, as DNA: TGCGCCAGCAGCTCCGACAGGGGGCGGGCGGTTAGGCAGTACTTC. This chain connects TRBV5-1 to TRBJ2-7; 10 bases are shared with TRBD1. The CDR3 extends over 15 amino acids. V lost 3 bases to trimming and J lost 9 bases; unmatched junction nucleotides: 12. The germline V gene encodes CDR1 SGHRS and CDR2 YFSETQ. Together with reference TRBV5-1 and TRBJ2-7, the CDR3 gives the full variable domain: KAGVTQTPRYLIKTRGQQVTLSCSPISGHRSVSWYQQTPGQGLQFLFEYFSETQRNKGNFPGRFSGRQFSNSRSEMNVSTLELGDSALYLCASSSDRGRAVRQYFGPGTRLTVT.

The chain uses TRBV19 and TRBJ2-2; D is possibly TRBD1 (5 bases). The CDR3 covers 14 residues. Trimming shortened V by 2 bases and J by 5 bases, and 9 bases separated the two germline ends. Germline CDR1 and CDR2: LNHDA and SQIVND (reference sequence). The CDR3 is CASSIRTQTGELFF. For the CDR3, the DNA is TGTGCCAGTAGTATACGGACACAAACCGGGGAGCTGTTTTTT.

This clone was seen just once. The chain has TRBV5-5 and TRBJ1-3, with D maybe TRBD1 (6 bases). Trimming pared 0 bases from V and 2 bases from J, leaving 6 bases between. The CDR3 has 14 amino acids. CDR1 is SGHKS, CDR2 YYEKEE, per germline (reference sequence). DNA for the CDR3: TGTGCCAGCAGCTTGGACAGGGCTGGAAACACCATATATTTT. It codes for CASSLDRAGNTIYF.

The CDR3 nucleotides are TGCGCCAGCAGCCAAGCGGGACTTGCCAATGATAAGCAGTTCTTC. Its translation: CASSQAGLANDKQFF. The V and J genes are TRBV4-1 and TRBJ2-1, with TRBD2 as a possible D gene (6 bases). This CDR3 contains 15 residues. The germline V gene encodes CDR1 MGHRA and CDR2 YSYEKL. V shed 1 base and J shed 11 bases, with 18 bases lying between them.

The rearrangement links TRBV18 to TRBJ2-7; 10 bases align to TRBD1. The CDR3 has 14 residues. The V gene end was trimmed by 4 bases and the J gene end by 4 bases; junction bases not matched to a gene: 4. From germline, CDR1 is KGHSH and CDR2 LQKENI. CDR3 DNA sequence: TGTGCCAGCTCACTAGGACAGGGGGGTTACGAGCAGTACTTC. Amino acid sequence: CASSLGQGGYEQYF.

The chain has TRBV19 and TRBJ1-2; possibly TRBD1 for D (6 bases). V was shortened by 10 bases and J by 2 bases, with 17 bases between the two germline ends. Germline-derived CDR1 and CDR2 are LNHDA and SQIVND (reference sequence). CDR3 size: 14 residues. In DNA form, the CDR3 reads TGTGCCACCACGGCGCGAAGGGGGAACTATGGCTACACCTTC. This translates into CATTARRGNYGYTF.

This sequence joins TRBV11-3 and TRBJ2-1; 9 bases fit TRBD2. CDR1 and CDR2 (germline): SGHNT, YENEEA. The V gene end was trimmed by 4 bases and the J gene end by 4 bases; junction bases not matched to a gene: 5. The CDR3 is 15 residues long. In DNA, the CDR3 is TGTGCCAGCAGCTCGTTGACTAGCGGTTACAATGAGCAGTTCTTC. The encoded protein is CASSSLTSGYNEQFF.

This clone was recorded once. The chain has TRBV9 and TRBJ1-5; TRBD1 might be the D (6 bases). CDR1 SGDLS and CDR2 YYNGEE come from the germline V gene. This CDR3 region has 14 residues. V was trimmed by 4 bases and J by 5 bases, leaving 13 bases between them. In DNA form, the CDR3 reads TGTGCCAGCAGCCCCGGACAGCAGGATCAGCCCCAGCATTTT. It is translated as CASSPGQQDQPQHF.

This clone has a handful of counts. The rearrangement uses TRBV11-2 and TRBJ2-1, with TRBD2 matching over 12 bases. Looked up from germline, CDR1 is SGHAT and CDR2 is FQNNGV. Trimming cost V 5 bases and J 6 bases; bases outside gene matches: 8. The CDR3 length is 16 residues. The CDR3 region has the DNA TGTGCCAGCAGCGAAAGACTAGCGGGAGCAGGCAATGAGCAGTTCTTC. It is translated as CASSERLAGAGNEQFF.

The V call is TRBV19, the J call TRBJ2-6; TRBD1 matches 8 bases. The CDR3 is 17 amino acids. From germline, CDR1 is LNHDA and CDR2 SQIVND (reference sequence). This CDR3 reads CAGGGGQGDSGANVLTF. The CDR3 nucleotides are TGTGCAGGAGGTGGAGGACAGGGCGACTCTGGGGCCAACGTCCTGACTTTC.

V is TRBV11-2 and J is TRBJ2-7; 7 nucleotides align to TRBD2. After removal of 0 bases from V and 2 bases from J, the junction contained 1 base not matched to a gene. Germline CDR1 reads SGHAT; CDR2 reads FQNNGV. The CDR3 is 14 amino acids. CDR3 coding DNA: TGTGCCAGCAGCTTAGACGGGGGGACCTACGAGCAGTACTTC. It is translated as CASSLDGGTYEQYF.

The rearrangement uses TRBV9 and TRBJ2-3; unclear D gene. Trimming removed 4 bases from V and 0 bases from J, with 9 bases in between. Germline V lookup: CDR1 SGDLS, CDR2 YYNGEE. This CDR3 spans 14 amino acids. CDR3 region: CASSLRSSTDTQYF. Here the CDR3 DNA reads TGTGCCAGCAGCCTTCGCAGTAGCACAGATACGCAGTATTTT. The full variable domain, rest sourced from reference TRBV9 and TRBJ2-3, is DSGVTQTPKHLITATGQRVTLRCSPRSGDLSVYWYQQSLDQGLQFLIQYYNGEERAKGNILERFSAQQFPDLHSELNLSSLELGDSALYFCASSLRSSTDTQYFGPGTRLTVL.

V and J are TRBV5-6 and TRBJ1-3, with 7 bases fitting TRBD1. V lost 3 bases and J lost 3; bases outside the gene matches: 6. The length of the CDR3 is 15 residues. The germline V gene has CDR1 SGHDT and CDR2 YYEEEE. The CDR3 nucleotides are TGTGCCAGCAGCTCCGGGACAGCAGATGGAAACACCATATATTTT. This sequence encodes CASSSGTADGNTIYF.

The gene calls are TRBV11-3 and TRBJ1-2, with D unresolved. The V gene lost 1 base and the J gene lost 8 bases, with 17 bases spanning the gap. The CDR3 extends over 15 amino acids. Germline CDR1 is SGHNT and CDR2 is YENEEA. CDR3 coding DNA: TGTGCCAGCAGCTTAGGGCGCCGGGGTAGGGAAGGCTACACCTTC. As protein: CASSLGRRGREGYTF.

This clone was seen once. V gene TRBV6-5 combines with J gene TRBJ1-4; D perhaps matches TRBD1 (6 bases). This CDR3 is built from 14 residues. From germline, CDR1 is MNHEY and CDR2 SVGAGI. V lost 5 bases and J 3 bases, leaving 10 bases between the germline ends. This chain's CDR3 is CASSQGLANEKLFF. CDR3 in DNA: TGTGCCAGCAGTCAGGGGTTAGCTAATGAAAAACTGTTTTTT.

The DNA of the CDR3 is TGTGCCAGCAGAAGGCGGGCTAGCGGAGGGGCAGATACGCAGTATTTT. This sequence encodes CASRRRASGGADTQYF. The chain has TRBV2 and TRBJ2-3; the match to TRBD2 covers 7 bases. The CDR3 has 16 amino acids. Germline CDR1 reads SNHLY; CDR2 reads FYNNEI. V lost 6 bases, J lost 4 bases, and 13 bases stayed unmatched. Supplemented by reference TRBV2 and TRBJ2-3, the full variable domain reads EPEVTQTPSHQVTQMGQEVILRCVPISNHLYFYWYRQILGQKVEFLVSFYNNEISEKSEIFDDQFSVERPDGSNFTLKIRSTKLEDSAMYFCASRRRASGGADTQYFGPGTRLTVL.

This clone was observed a single time. Other nucleotide sequences from this sample produce the same CDR3. J is TRBJ2-7 and V is TRBV29-1; 10 positions match TRBD2. Germline loops: CDR1 SQVTM, CDR2 ANQGSEA. The CDR3 is 13 residues long. V lost 7 bases and J lost 0; bases outside the gene matches: 3. CDR3 loop: CSARTSGSYEQYF. The CDR3 region has the DNA TGCAGCGCTAGGACTAGCGGCTCCTACGAGCAGTACTTC.

J is TRBJ1-1 and V is TRBV20-1, with D hard to call. Germline V gives CDR1 DFQATT, CDR2 SNEGSKA (reference sequence). CDR3 size: 11 residues. Between the trimmed V and J ends, which lost 3 bases and 1 base, there was a span of 3 bases. CDR3: CSASRNTEAFF. The CDR3 DNA is TGCAGTGCTAGCCGGAACACTGAAGCTTTCTTT.

This rearrangement joins TRBV28 to TRBJ1-2, with D maybe TRBD1 (6 bases). This CDR3 is 14 amino acids long. Germline V gives CDR1 MDHEN, CDR2 SYDVKM. The V and J ends lost 6 bases and 4 bases respectively, with 15 bases between them. The DNA for the CDR3 is TGTGCCAGCAGGAATCCGGGACACCCCTATGGCTACACCTTC. It codes for CASRNPGHPYGYTF.

The J gene is TRBJ1-2, the V gene TRBV28, with TRBD1 matching over 8 bases. The junction had 12 bases not matched to a gene; V was cut back by 5 bases and J by 4 bases. CDR1 is MDHEN, CDR2 SYDVKM, per germline. CDR3 length: 16 amino acids. The CDR3 DNA reads TGTGCCAGCAGTCTGGATTTGGACAGGGCTGGCTATGGCTACACCTTC. This gives the protein CASSLDLDRAGYGYTF.

The CDR3 coding sequence is TGTGCCAGCAGGGGGGGGATGGCAGGGGAGTTCTTC. Its translation is CASRGGMAGEFF. The chain links TRBV2 to TRBJ2-1; D is possibly TRBD2 (7 bases). The germline V gene has CDR1 SNHLY and CDR2 FYNNEI. This CDR3 comprises 12 residues. V gave up 6 bases and J gave up 14 bases, with 17 bases separating them.